Presented here are 29 T cell receptor beta chains from one specimen sequenced in a study of T cell repertoires in cytomegalovirus infection (dated by TCRdb to about 2019). The sequencing machine was an Illumina HiSeq 1500. TCRdb redid the processing of the public reads, applying fastp at Q25 and MiXCR, and retained in-frame beta chains. Every entry covers one CDR3 protein and lists the most common genes and DNA from its rows. The sample profile shows some 280,000 distinct CDR3 sequences; roughly 15% of them were found once. Together, the top ten hold 8.5% to 10% of the sample. The sample consisted of PBMCs. The receptors stem from a human donor in good health (CMV status not recorded). Some clones in this sample may be carry-over from other donors' samples.

The table lists this clonotype with many counts. CDR3 protein: CASSQDRQGVSFF. In DNA form, the CDR3 reads TGCGCCAGCAGCCAAGATCGACAGGGGGTATCTTTCTTT. V and J are TRBV4-1 and TRBJ1-1, with 9 bases lining up with TRBD1. From germline, CDR1 is MGHRA and CDR2 YSYEKL. The CDR3 sequence is 13 residues long. V was pared by 0 bases and J by 12 bases, with 5 bases of the junction left unmatched.

This clonotype was counted ten times or more. V and J are TRBV10-3 and TRBJ1-4, with 8 bases that match TRBD1. CDR1 ENHRY and CDR2 SYGVKD come from the germline V gene. Germline trimming cut 0 bases from V and 7 bases from J; bases unmatched to any gene: 4. This CDR3 region has 15 residues. The CDR3: CAISESRTGREKLFF. Here the CDR3 DNA reads TGTGCCATCAGTGAGTCGAGGACAGGGCGTGAAAAACTGTTTTTT.

This clonotype occurred a few times. V gene TRBV20-1 combines with J gene TRBJ2-5, with TRBD1 matching 8 bases. The CDR3 contains 12 residues. The junction had 5 bases not matched to a gene; V was cut back by 6 bases and J by 5 bases. Germline assignment: CDR1 DFQATT and CDR2 SNEGSKA (reference sequence). CDR3 sequence (DNA): TGCAGTGCAAAACAGGGGGGCGAGACCCAGTACTTC. Residues: CSAKQGGETQYF.

This sequence joins TRBV7-2 and TRBJ2-4; 8 nucleotides match TRBD2. J gave up 2 bases and V 1 base, and 7 bases lay outside the gene matches. This CDR3 spans 17 amino acids. In germline, CDR1 is SGHTA, CDR2 FQGNSA. CDR3 sequence (DNA): TGTGCCAGCAGCTTAGTGTCTAGCGGGCTTTCCAAAAACATTCAGTACTTC. This sequence encodes CASSLVSSGLSKNIQYF.

The sample holds a few counts of this clonotype. The rearrangement uses TRBV7-2 and TRBJ2-1, with 8 bases matching TRBD2. Germline trimming cut 5 bases from V and 12 bases from J; bases unmatched to any gene: 15. Germline V gene data show CDR1 as SGHTA and CDR2 as FQGNSA. The CDR3 spans 15 residues. CDR3 DNA sequence: TGTGCCAGCAGCCTAACCCTAACTAGCGGAGGGTGGCAGTTCTTC. Translation gives CASSLTLTSGGWQFF.

The gene calls are TRBV28 and TRBJ2-7; 8 nucleotides match TRBD1. V shed 6 bases, J shed 0 bases, and the junction held 7 bases outside the gene matches. This CDR3 is built from 15 residues. Looked up from germline, CDR1 is MDHEN and CDR2 is SYDVKM. The CDR3 nucleotides are TGTGCCAGCAGCCGTGGACAGGGCGGCTCCTACGAGCAGTACTTC. Translation gives CASSRGQGGSYEQYF.

The genes are TRBV2 and TRBJ2-2, with 8 bases lining up with TRBD2. The CDR3 has 16 residues. After removal of 0 bases from V and 8 bases from J, the junction contained 8 bases not matched to a gene. Germline CDR1 reads SNHLY; CDR2 reads FYNNEI. CDR3 in DNA: TGTGCCAGCAGTGAAGCGGTAGCGGGATCCACGGGGGAGCTGTTTTTT. This encodes CASSEAVAGSTGELFF.

At least ten counts were recorded for this clonotype. This chain links TRBV7-9 with TRBJ2-3; no definite D call. The germline CDR1 and CDR2 sequences are SEHNR and FQNEAQ (reference sequence). V lost 8 bases and J 0 bases, leaving 9 bases between the germline ends. The CDR3 totals 13 residues. The CDR3 spells CASRASSTDTQYF. The CDR3 region has the DNA TGTGCCAGCCGGGCCTCTAGCACAGATACGCAGTATTTT.

The chain recombines TRBV7-8 with TRBJ2-3, with D hard to call. Trimming left V 2 bases short and J 0 bases short, with 9 bases between. The length of the CDR3 is 15 residues. The germline V gene encodes CDR1 SGHVS and CDR2 FQNEAQ. CDR3 sequence: CASSLLGSSTDTQYF. CDR3 DNA: TGTGCCAGCAGCTTACTGGGGTCTAGCACAGATACGCAGTATTTT.

The chain uses TRBV18 and TRBJ1-1; no firm D call. Trimming removed 5 bases from V and 2 bases from J, with 9 bases in between. Looked up from germline, CDR1 is KGHSH and CDR2 is LQKENI. This CDR3 contains 13 residues. As DNA, the CDR3 is TGTGCCAGCTCATCGGGGTCCAACACTGAAGCTTTCTTT. Its translation is CASSSGSNTEAFF.

The chain uses TRBV20-1 and TRBJ2-7, with D perhaps assigned TRBD1 or TRBD2 (6 bases each). This CDR3 region has 16 residues. V was shortened by 2 bases and J by 3 bases, with 20 bases between the two germline ends. The germline gives CDR1 DFQATT, CDR2 SNEGSKA (reference sequence). CDR3 in amino acids: CSARKGGRGDYYEQYF. As DNA, the CDR3 is TGCAGTGCTAGAAAGGGGGGTCGGGGAGATTACTACGAGCAGTACTTC.

This clonotype was detected a few times. A read error may be the cause here, since a much bigger clone is one base away. The CDR3 DNA reads as TGTGCCAGCAGCTTAGGGGGGTGGGGGGGTTACGAGCAGTACTTC. Its protein product is CASSLGGWGGYEQYF. V is TRBV7-8 and J is TRBJ2-7; 7 nucleotides align to TRBD2. The CDR3 is 15 amino acids. Germline V CDR1 and CDR2: SGHVS, FQNEAQ. V lost 1 base and J lost 4; bases outside the gene matches: 7.

This clonotype was seen many times. The chain couples TRBV25-1 to TRBJ1-4; tentatively, D is TRBD1 (5 bases). This CDR3 has 15 residues. V lost 1 base and J lost 8, with 14 bases in between. The V gene's germline CDR1 is MGHDK and CDR2 SYGVNS. CDR3 bases: TGTGCCAGCAGTGAATCGGGACTGGTTGTCGAAAAACTGTTTTTT. It translates to CASSESGLVVEKLFF.

This clonotype was recorded at least ten times. The V and J genes are TRBV7-2 and TRBJ1-5, with D perhaps TRBD1 (6 bases). The CDR3 is 15 residues long. Germline V gene sequence: CDR1 SGHTA, CDR2 FQGNSA. With 5 bases removed from V and 6 bases from J, the gap between germline ends came to 17 bases. The CDR3: CASSPSTGPGQPQHF. In nucleotides, the CDR3 is TGTGCCAGCAGCCCGTCGACAGGACCGGGTCAGCCCCAGCATTTT.

This clonotype was detected many times. The V and J genes are TRBV6-6 and TRBJ2-7; possibly TRBD1 or TRBD2 for D (5 bases each). Germline-derived CDR1 and CDR2 are MNHNY and SVGAGI (reference sequence). This CDR3 region has 15 residues. The V end lost 1 base, the J end lost 5 bases, and 15 bases lay between the germline ends. The CDR3 nucleotides read TGTGCCAGCAGTTACTGGGGGATCGACGGGAACGAGCAGTACTTC. It specifies CASSYWGIDGNEQYF.

The V and J genes are TRBV6-4 and TRBJ2-2; 10 bases align to TRBD2. The CDR3 loop spans 17 amino acids. Germline CDR1 reads MRHNA; CDR2 reads SNTAGT. Trimming removed 3 bases from V and 6 bases from J; junction bases left unmatched: 10. CDR3 sequence: CASSELSLAGVAGELFF. The CDR3 DNA is TGTGCCAGCAGTGAGTTGTCGCTAGCGGGAGTTGCCGGGGAGCTGTTTTTT.

The V gene is TRBV7-8, the J gene TRBJ2-3; D may match TRBD1 or TRBD2 (6 bases each). Looked up from germline, CDR1 is SGHVS and CDR2 is FQNEAQ. Trimming took 4 bases from V and 7 from J, leaving 18 bases between them. This CDR3 is built from 15 residues. The CDR3: CASSSFGMGGYTQYF. In DNA, the CDR3 is TGTGCCAGCAGCTCATTCGGAATGGGGGGCTATACGCAGTATTTT. Full variable domain (missing parts from reference TRBV7-8 and TRBJ2-3): GAGVSQSPRYKVAKRGQDVALRCDPISGHVSLFWYQQALGQGPEFLTYFQNEAQLDKSGLPSDRFFAERPEGSVSTLKIQRTQQEDSAVYLCASSSFGMGGYTQYFGPGTRLTVL.

Ten or more counts support this clonotype. The chain employs TRBV19 and TRBJ2-1; TRBD2 matches at 12 bases. Looked up from germline, CDR1 is LNHDA and CDR2 is SQIVND (reference sequence). The CDR3 is 16 amino acids. V lost 7 bases, J lost 6 bases, and 10 bases stayed unmatched. CDR3 coding DNA: TGTGCCAGTAAGCCTAGCGGGAGGGCCGTAGGCAATGAGCAGTTCTTC. This encodes CASKPSGRAVGNEQFF.

This clonotype turned up a few times. The chain employs TRBV28 and TRBJ2-7; D possibly corresponds to TRBD2 (5 bases). The CDR3 runs to 15 residues. V was pared by 5 bases and J by 1 base, with 15 bases between. The germline V gene has CDR1 MDHEN and CDR2 SYDVKM. CDR3 nucleotide sequence: TGTGCCAGCAGTGCGCCCGGGGAGAGTTCCTACGAGCAGTACTTC. This translates into CASSAPGESSYEQYF.

This clonotype was counted only a few times. The rearrangement joins TRBV20-1 to TRBJ2-1; D not resolved. The CDR3 spans 13 residues. CDR1 and CDR2 from the germline V gene are DFQATT and SNEGSKA (reference sequence). Trimming left V 5 bases short and J 6 bases short, with 14 bases between. The CDR3 region is CSAYLIEVNEQFF. CDR3 coding DNA: TGCAGTGCTTACCTGATTGAGGTCAATGAGCAGTTCTTC.

This rearrangement joins TRBV20-1 to TRBJ2-1, with 7 bases identical to TRBD2. V shed 2 bases, J shed 4 bases, and the junction held 5 bases outside the gene matches. Germline V lookup: CDR1 DFQATT, CDR2 SNEGSKA (reference sequence). This CDR3 has 14 residues. The CDR3: CSARPGRGYNEQFF. CDR3 DNA sequence: TGCAGTGCTAGACCGGGGAGGGGTTACAATGAGCAGTTCTTC.

This clonotype was recorded a few times. This chain uses TRBV20-1 with TRBJ1-1; D is unresolved. The V gene's germline CDR1 is DFQATT and CDR2 SNEGSKA (reference sequence). V shed 6 bases and J shed 0 bases, with 17 bases lying between them. The CDR3 extends over 15 amino acids. CDR3 DNA sequence: TGCAGTGCAGCCAAGGACGGACCCATGAACACTGAAGCTTTCTTT. Protein: CSAAKDGPMNTEAFF.

This clonotype was seen a few times. The chain combines TRBV14 with TRBJ2-6, with D perhaps matching TRBD1 or TRBD2 (5 bases each). V gave up 0 bases and J gave up 5 bases, with 14 bases separating them. The CDR3 runs 17 residues. Germline V gene data show CDR1 as SGHDN and CDR2 as FVKESK. Here the CDR3 DNA reads TGTGCCAGCAGCCAAGATGGGACGGCCGGCCGGGCCAACGTCCTGACTTTC. Protein product: CASSQDGTAGRANVLTF.

The V and J genes are TRBV29-1 and TRBJ1-4; 7 bases agree with TRBD1. V gave up 2 bases and J gave up 0 bases; unmatched junction bases: 3. CDR3 length equals 15 residues. CDR1 and CDR2 from the germline V gene are SQVTM and ANQGSEA. The CDR3 reads CSVEPGQSTNEKLFF. Here the CDR3 DNA reads TGCAGCGTTGAACCGGGACAGTCAACTAATGAAAAACTGTTTTTT. Looking up the rest from reference TRBV29-1 and TRBJ1-4 gives the full variable domain: SAVISQKPSRDICQRGTSLTIQCQVDSQVTMMFWYRQQPGQSLTLIATANQGSEATYESGFVIDKFPISRPNLTFSTLTVSNMSPEDSSIYLCSVEPGQSTNEKLFFGSGTQLSVL.

This clonotype was recorded a few times. The chain joins TRBV20-1 to TRBJ2-7; D unresolved. Trimming left V 3 bases short and J 1 base short, with 7 bases between. Germline assignment: CDR1 DFQATT and CDR2 SNEGSKA (reference sequence). The CDR3 has 12 amino acids. As DNA, the CDR3 is TGCAGTGCTAGTCCAGTTTCCTACGAGCAGTACTTC. It specifies CSASPVSYEQYF.

This clonotype showed up just a few times. The chain combines TRBV20-1 with TRBJ2-1; 7 nucleotides line up with TRBD1. V dropped 1 base and J dropped 8; count of bases not matched to a gene: 11. The germline gives CDR1 DFQATT, CDR2 SNEGSKA (reference sequence). The CDR3 runs to 15 residues. The CDR3 sequence: CSARGGGQRPDEQFF. CDR3 coding DNA: TGCAGTGCTAGAGGAGGGGGACAGAGGCCCGATGAGCAGTTCTTC.

This chain joins TRBV2 and TRBJ2-2; D is undetermined. The ends were cut back, 4 bases at V and 4 bases at J, with 10 bases in the middle. The CDR3 sequence is 14 residues long. CDR1 SNHLY and CDR2 FYNNEI come from the germline V gene. The CDR3 spells CASSVGQTTGELFF. CDR3 DNA sequence: TGTGCCAGCAGTGTTGGGCAGACCACCGGGGAGCTGTTTTTT. The entire variable domain, with the rest obtained from reference TRBV2 and TRBJ2-2, is as follows: EPEVTQTPSHQVTQMGQEVILRCVPISNHLYFYWYRQILGQKVEFLVSFYNNEISEKSEIFDDQFSVERPDGSNFTLKIRSTKLEDSAMYFCASSVGQTTGELFFGEGSRLTVL.

The sample holds a few counts of this clonotype. V usage is TRBV10-3 and J usage is TRBJ2-5; 8 bases map to TRBD2. With V trimmed by 2 bases and J by 3 bases, 8 bases remained unmatched. CDR1 and CDR2 from the germline V gene are ENHRY and SYGVKD. CDR3 length: 16 residues. The CDR3 loop is CAISEGAGGYEETQYF. The CDR3 coding sequence is TGTGCCATCAGTGAGGGGGCGGGGGGCTACGAAGAGACCCAGTACTTC.

This clonotype was observed a few times. J is TRBJ1-5 and V is TRBV6-2 or TRBV6-3; D unresolved. Trimming stripped 2 bases from V and 7 bases from J, with 9 bases between. Germline CDR1 reads MNHEY; CDR2 reads SVGEGT. The CDR3 totals 13 residues. CDR3 residues: CASSYTLQQPQHF. Here the CDR3 DNA reads TGTGCCAGCAGTTACACGTTACAGCAGCCCCAGCATTTT.